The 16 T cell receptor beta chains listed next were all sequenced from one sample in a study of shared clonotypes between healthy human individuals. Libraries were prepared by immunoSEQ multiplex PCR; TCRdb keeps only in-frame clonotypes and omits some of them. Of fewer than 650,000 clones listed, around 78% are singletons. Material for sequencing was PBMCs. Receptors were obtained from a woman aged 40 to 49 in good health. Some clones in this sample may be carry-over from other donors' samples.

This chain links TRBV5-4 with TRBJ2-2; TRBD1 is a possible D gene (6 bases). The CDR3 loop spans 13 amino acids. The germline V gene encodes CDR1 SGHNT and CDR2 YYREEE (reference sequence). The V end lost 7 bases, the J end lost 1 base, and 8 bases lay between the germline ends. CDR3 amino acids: CASQGQNTGELFF. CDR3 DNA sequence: TGTGCCAGCCAGGGGCAGAACACCGGGGAGCTGTTTTTT.

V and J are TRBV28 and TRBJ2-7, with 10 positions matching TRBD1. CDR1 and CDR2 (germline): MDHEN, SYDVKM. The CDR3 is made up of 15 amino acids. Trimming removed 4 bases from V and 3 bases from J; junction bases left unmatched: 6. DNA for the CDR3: TGTGCCAGCAGTTCGACAGGGGGCCCCCTCTACGAGCAGTACTTC. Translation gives CASSSTGGPLYEQYF.

CDR3 residues: CASSFTTSGELGEQFF. CDR3 nucleotides: TGTGCCAGCTCATTTACGACTAGCGGGGAACTCGGTGAGCAGTTCTTC. This chain joins TRBV18 and TRBJ2-1; TRBD2 aligns across 11 bases. With V trimmed by 5 bases and J by 9 bases, 12 bases remained unmatched. This CDR3 is 16 amino acids long. Per the germline V gene, CDR1 is KGHSH and CDR2 is LQKENI.

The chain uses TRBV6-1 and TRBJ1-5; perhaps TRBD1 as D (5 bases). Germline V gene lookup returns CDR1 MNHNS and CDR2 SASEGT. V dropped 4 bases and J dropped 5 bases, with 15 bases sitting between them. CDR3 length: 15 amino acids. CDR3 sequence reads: CASSGTPGRDQPQHF. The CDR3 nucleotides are TGTGCCAGCAGTGGGACACCTGGGAGAGATCAGCCCCAGCATTTT.

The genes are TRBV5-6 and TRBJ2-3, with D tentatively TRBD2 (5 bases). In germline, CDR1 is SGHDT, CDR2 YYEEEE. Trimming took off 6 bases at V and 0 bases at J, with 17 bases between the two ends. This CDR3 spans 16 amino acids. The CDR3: CASISKRELSTDTQYF. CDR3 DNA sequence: TGTGCCAGCATCTCAAAGAGGGAGCTGAGCACAGATACGCAGTATTTT.

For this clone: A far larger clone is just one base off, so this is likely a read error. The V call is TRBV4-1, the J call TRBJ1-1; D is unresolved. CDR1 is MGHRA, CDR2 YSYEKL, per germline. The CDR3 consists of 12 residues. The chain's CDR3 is CAGSLPGTEAFF. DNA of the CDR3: TGCGCCGGCAGCCTCCCCGGCACTGAAGCTTTCTTT.

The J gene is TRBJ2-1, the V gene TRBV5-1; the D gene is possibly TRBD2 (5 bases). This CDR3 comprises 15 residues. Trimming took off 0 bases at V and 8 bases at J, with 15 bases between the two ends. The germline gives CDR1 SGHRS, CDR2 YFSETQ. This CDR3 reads CASSLASASSDEQFF. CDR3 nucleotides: TGCGCCAGCAGCTTGGCGTCCGCTAGCTCGGATGAGCAGTTCTTC.

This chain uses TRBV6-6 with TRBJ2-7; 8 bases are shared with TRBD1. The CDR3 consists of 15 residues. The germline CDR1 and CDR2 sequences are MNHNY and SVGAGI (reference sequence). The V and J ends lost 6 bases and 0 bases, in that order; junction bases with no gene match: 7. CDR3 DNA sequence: TGTGCCAGCAGATTGGGACAGGCGGCCTCCTACGAGCAGTACTTC. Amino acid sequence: CASRLGQAASYEQYF.

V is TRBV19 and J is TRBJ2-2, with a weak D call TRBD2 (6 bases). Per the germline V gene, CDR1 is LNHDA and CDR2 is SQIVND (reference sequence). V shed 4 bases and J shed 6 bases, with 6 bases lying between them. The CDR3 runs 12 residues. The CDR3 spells CASSRGAGELFF. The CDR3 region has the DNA TGTGCCAGTAGTAGGGGGGCCGGGGAGCTGTTTTTT. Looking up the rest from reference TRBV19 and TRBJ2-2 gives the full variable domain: DGGITQSPKYLFRKEGQNVTLSCEQNLNHDAMYWYRQDPGQGLRLIYYSQIVNDFQKGDIAEGYSVSREKKESFPLTVTSAQKNPTAFYLCASSRGAGELFFGEGSRLTVL.

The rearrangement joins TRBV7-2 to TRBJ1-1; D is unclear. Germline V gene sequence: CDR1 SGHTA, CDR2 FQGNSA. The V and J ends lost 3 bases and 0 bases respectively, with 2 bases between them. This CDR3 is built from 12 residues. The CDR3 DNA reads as TGTGCCAGCAGCTTCCTGAACACTGAAGCTTTCTTT. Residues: CASSFLNTEAFF.

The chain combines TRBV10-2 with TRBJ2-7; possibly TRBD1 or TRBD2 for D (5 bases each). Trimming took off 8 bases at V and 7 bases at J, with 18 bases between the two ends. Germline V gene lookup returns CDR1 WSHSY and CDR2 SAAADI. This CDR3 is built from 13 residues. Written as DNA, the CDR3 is TGCGCCAGCCGAGGGACGTACACTAAGGAGCAGTACTTC. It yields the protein CASRGTYTKEQYF.

The CDR3 here is CACSGTHGADTQYF. The CDR3 region has the DNA TGTGCCTGCTCCGGGACACACGGGGCAGATACGCAGTATTTT. The chain joins TRBV6-6 to TRBJ2-3; a weak D match, TRBD1 (6 bases). CDR1 and CDR2 (germline): MNHNY, SVGAGI (reference sequence). There are 14 residues in the CDR3. Trimming pared 11 bases from V and 4 bases from J, leaving 19 bases between.

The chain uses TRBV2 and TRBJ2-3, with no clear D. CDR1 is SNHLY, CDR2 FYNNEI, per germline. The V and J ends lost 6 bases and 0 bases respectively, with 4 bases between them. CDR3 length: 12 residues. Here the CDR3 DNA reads TGTGCCAGCAGGACTAGCACAGATACGCAGTATTTT. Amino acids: CASRTSTDTQYF.

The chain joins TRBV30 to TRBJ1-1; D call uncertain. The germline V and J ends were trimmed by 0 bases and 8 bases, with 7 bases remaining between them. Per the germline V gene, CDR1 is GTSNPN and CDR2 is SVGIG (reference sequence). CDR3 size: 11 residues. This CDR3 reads CAWSVRVEAFF. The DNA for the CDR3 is TGTGCCTGGAGTGTACGGGTCGAAGCTTTCTTT.

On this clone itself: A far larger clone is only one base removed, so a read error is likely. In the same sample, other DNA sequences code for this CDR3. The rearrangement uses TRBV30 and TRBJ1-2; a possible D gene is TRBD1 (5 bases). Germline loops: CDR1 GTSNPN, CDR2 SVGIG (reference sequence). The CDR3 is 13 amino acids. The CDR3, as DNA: TGTGCCTGGGGTGTACAGAGGGGAGGTGGCTACACCTTC. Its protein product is CAWGVQRGGGYTF. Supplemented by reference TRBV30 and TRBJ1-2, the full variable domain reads SQTIHQWPATLVQPVGSPLSLECTVEGTSNPNLYWYRQAAGRGLQLLFYSVGIGQISSEVPQNLSASRPQDRQFILSSKKLLLSDSGFYLCAWGVQRGGGYTFGSGTRLTVV.

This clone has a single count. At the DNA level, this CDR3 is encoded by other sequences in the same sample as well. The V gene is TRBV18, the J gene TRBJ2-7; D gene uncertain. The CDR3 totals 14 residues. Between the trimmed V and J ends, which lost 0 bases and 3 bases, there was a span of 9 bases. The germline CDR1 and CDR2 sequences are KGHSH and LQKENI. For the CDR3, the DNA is TGTGCCAGCTCACCACCGTACGGCAGCTACGAGCAGTACTTC. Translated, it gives CASSPPYGSYEQYF.